This T cell receptor (beta chain) was retrieved from a study of T-cell memory formation after mild COVID-19. Points from the study as a whole: The study found contracting CD4+ clones mainly in CM and EM and contracting CD8+ clones in EMRA.

The 5'RACE method, run with constant-segment primers, produced TCR alpha and TCR beta cDNA libraries (carrying sample barcodes and UMIs). One entry per CDR3 protein, called by TCRdb with MiXCR from the 5' RACE reads. This sample has around 450,000 distinct CDR3 sequences, with 24% found just once. On this clonotype itself: The antigen is unknown.

This CDR3 spans 14 amino acids. The ends were cut back, 6 bases at V and 3 bases at J, with 16 bases in the middle. CDR1 and CDR2 (germline): SGHDT, YYEEEE. The sequenced sample consisted of PBMCs or a T cell subset sorted from them (not recorded which). This sequence was found in an adult woman who had mild COVID-19 (a few samples of this study predate the infection). Cell type and time point are not known. This chain links TRBV5-6 with TRBJ2-7, with D possibly matching TRBD2 (5 bases). DNA for the CDR3: TGTGCCAGCATCCCGGCGGGTAGAGACTACGAGCAGTACTTC. This gives the protein CASIPAGRDYEQYF. The full variable domain, its missing parts supplied by reference TRBV5-6 and TRBJ2-7, is DAGVTQSPTHLIKTRGQQVTLRCSPKSGHDTVSWYQQALGQGPQFIFQYYEEEERQRGNFPDRFSGHQFPNYSSELNVNALLLGDSALYLCASIPAGRDYEQYFGPGTRLTVT.